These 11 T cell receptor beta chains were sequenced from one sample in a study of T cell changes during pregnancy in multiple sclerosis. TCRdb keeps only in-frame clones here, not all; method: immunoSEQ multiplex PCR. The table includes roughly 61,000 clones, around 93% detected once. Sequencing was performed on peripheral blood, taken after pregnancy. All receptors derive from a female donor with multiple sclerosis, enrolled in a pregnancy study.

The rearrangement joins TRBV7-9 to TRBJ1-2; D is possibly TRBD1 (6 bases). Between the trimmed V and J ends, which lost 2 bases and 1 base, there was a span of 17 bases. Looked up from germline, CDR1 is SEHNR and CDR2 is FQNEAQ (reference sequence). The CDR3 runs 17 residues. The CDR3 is CASSLWWDTDFNYGYTF. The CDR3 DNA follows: TGTGCCAGCAGCTTATGGTGGGACACAGACTTTAACTATGGCTACACCTTC.

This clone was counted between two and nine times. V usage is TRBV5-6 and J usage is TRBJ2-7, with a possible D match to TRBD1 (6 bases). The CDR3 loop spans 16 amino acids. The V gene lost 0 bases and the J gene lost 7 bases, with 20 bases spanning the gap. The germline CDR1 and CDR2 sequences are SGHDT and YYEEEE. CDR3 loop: CASSLGTALTRREQYF. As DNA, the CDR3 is TGTGCCAGCAGCTTGGGGACAGCCCTAACCAGGAGGGAGCAGTACTTC.

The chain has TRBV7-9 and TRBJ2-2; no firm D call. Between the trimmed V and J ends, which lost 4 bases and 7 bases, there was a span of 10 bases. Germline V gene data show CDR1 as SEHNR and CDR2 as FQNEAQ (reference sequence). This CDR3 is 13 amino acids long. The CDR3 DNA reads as TGTGCCAGCAGCTCCATGGGCCGCGGGGAGCTGTTTTTT. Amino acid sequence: CASSSMGRGELFF.

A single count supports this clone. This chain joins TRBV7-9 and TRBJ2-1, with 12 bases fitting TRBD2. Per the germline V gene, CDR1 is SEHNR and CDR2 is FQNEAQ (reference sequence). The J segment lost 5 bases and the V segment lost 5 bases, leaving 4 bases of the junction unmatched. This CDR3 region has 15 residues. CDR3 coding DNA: TGTGCCAGCAGCGACCGACTAGCGGGAGACAATGAGCAGTTCTTC. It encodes CASSDRLAGDNEQFF.

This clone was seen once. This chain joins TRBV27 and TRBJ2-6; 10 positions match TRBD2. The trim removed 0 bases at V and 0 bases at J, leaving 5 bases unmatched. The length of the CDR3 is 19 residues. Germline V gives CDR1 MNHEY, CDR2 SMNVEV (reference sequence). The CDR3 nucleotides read TGTGCCAGCAGTTTATCGGCTAGCGGGAGCCCCTCTGGGGCCAACGTCCTGACTTTC. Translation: CASSLSASGSPSGANVLTF.

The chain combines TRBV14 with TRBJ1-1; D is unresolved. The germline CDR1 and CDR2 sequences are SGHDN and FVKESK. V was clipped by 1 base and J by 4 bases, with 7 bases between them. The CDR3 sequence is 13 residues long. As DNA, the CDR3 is TGTGCCAGCAGCCAAGGCCAGTCCACTGAAGCTTTCTTT. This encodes CASSQGQSTEAFF.

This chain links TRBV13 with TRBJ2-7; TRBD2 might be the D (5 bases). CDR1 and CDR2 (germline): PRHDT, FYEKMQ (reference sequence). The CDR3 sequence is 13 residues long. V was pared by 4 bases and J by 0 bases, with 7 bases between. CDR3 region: CASSSDFSYEQYF. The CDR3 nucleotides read TGTGCCAGCAGCTCGGACTTCTCCTACGAGCAGTACTTC.

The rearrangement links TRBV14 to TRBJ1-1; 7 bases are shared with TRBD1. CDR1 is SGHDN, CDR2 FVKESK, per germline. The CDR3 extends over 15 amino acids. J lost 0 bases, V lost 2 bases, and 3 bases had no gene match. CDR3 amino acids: CASSQLTGVNTEAFF. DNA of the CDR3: TGTGCCAGCAGCCAACTTACAGGGGTGAACACTGAAGCTTTCTTT.

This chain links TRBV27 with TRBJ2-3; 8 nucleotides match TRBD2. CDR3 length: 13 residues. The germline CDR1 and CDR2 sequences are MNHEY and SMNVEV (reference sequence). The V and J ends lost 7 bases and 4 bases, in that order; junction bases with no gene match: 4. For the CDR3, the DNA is TGTGCCAGCAAGGGACTAGTTTCAGATACGCAGTATTTT. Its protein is CASKGLVSDTQYF.

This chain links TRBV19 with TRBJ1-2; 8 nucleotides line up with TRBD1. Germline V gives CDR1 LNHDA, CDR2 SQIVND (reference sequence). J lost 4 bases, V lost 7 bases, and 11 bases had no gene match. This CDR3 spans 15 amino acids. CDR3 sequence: CASTPGQGAGYGYTF. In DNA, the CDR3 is TGTGCCAGTACCCCAGGACAGGGCGCAGGCTATGGCTACACCTTC.

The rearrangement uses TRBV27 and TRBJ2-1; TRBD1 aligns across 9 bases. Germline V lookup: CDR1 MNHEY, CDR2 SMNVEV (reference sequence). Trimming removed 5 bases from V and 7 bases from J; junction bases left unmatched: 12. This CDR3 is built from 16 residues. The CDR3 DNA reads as TGTGCCAGCAGTCCGCGAACTGGGACAGGGTCGAATGAGCAGTTCTTC. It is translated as CASSPRTGTGSNEQFF.